These 21 T cell receptor beta chains share one sample of origin, sequenced in a study of cytomegalovirus exposure and HLA in healthy donors. Primers for the PCR totalled 60 Vbeta and 13 Jbeta. The method was immunoSEQ multiplex PCR; TCRdb's version includes in-frame clones alone and lacks a portion of them. The table includes 150,000 to 200,000 clones, over 75% detected once. The sample comprised PBMCs. Receptors originate from a man aged 18 to 29 in good health and CMV-seropositive.

The chain has TRBV4-3 and TRBJ2-5, with D tentatively TRBD2 (6 bases). This CDR3 spans 14 amino acids. The germline V gene encodes CDR1 LGHNA and CDR2 YSLEER. V lost 0 bases to trimming and J lost 8 bases, with 13 bases between them. CDR3 in DNA: TGCGCCAGCAGCCAAGATTCGCGGGAAGGAACCCAGTACTTC. Amino acid sequence: CASSQDSREGTQYF.

The sample holds one count of this clone. The chain employs TRBV6-6 and TRBJ1-2; the match to TRBD1 covers 9 bases. Germline-derived CDR1 and CDR2 are MNHNY and SVGAGI (reference sequence). The CDR3 totals 16 residues. V dropped 6 bases and J dropped 0; count of bases not matched to a gene: 8. The CDR3 coding sequence is TGTGCCAGCAGCCACTGGGACAGGGAAGCTAACTATGGCTACACCTTC. As protein: CASSHWDREANYGYTF.

The genes are TRBV11-2 and TRBJ2-3, with 10 nucleotides matching TRBD2. The V gene end was trimmed by 2 bases and the J gene end by 6 bases; junction bases not matched to a gene: 5. CDR1 and CDR2 from the germline V gene are SGHAT and FQNNGV. The CDR3 contains 15 residues. In DNA form, the CDR3 reads TGTGCCAGCAGCTTAAGCGGGGGGGCCGGGGATACGCAGTATTTT. This encodes CASSLSGGAGDTQYF.

The chain joins TRBV18 to TRBJ1-3; D remains ambiguous. There are 16 residues in the CDR3. Trimming took off 6 bases at V and 0 bases at J, with 15 bases between the two ends. Per the germline V gene, CDR1 is KGHSH and CDR2 is LQKENI. CDR3 in amino acids: CASSTRQIDSGNTIYF. The CDR3, as DNA: TGTGCCAGCTCTACCAGGCAGATAGACTCTGGAAACACCATATATTTT.

This clone was seen a single time. V is TRBV7-2 and J is TRBJ1-1; D gene ambiguous. The V gene's germline CDR1 is SGHTA and CDR2 FQGNSA. Trimming took 2 bases from V and 4 from J, leaving 8 bases between them. The CDR3 runs to 13 residues. DNA for the CDR3: TGTGCCAGCAGCTTACAGCAGGTCACTGAAGCTTTCTTT. Protein product: CASSLQQVTEAFF.

The chain couples TRBV7-8 to TRBJ2-5; 10 nucleotides align to TRBD1. Trimming took 6 bases from V and 3 from J; bases not matched to a gene: 7. Germline lookup yields CDR1 SGHVS and CDR2 FQNEAQ. The CDR3 is 15 residues long. The CDR3 DNA reads TGTGCCAGCAGGAGTCCGGGACAGGGGAAAGAGACCCAGTACTTC. Translation gives CASRSPGQGKETQYF.

The J gene is TRBJ2-5, the V gene TRBV5-4; D possibly corresponds to TRBD2 (6 bases). V dropped 5 bases and J dropped 5 bases, with 16 bases sitting between them. The CDR3 covers 14 residues. Germline lookup yields CDR1 SGHNT and CDR2 YYREEE (reference sequence). The CDR3: CASSAYGSMETQYF. The CDR3 coding sequence is TGTGCCAGCAGTGCTTACGGGAGTATGGAGACCCAGTACTTC.

The V call is TRBV2, the J call TRBJ2-1; D perhaps matches TRBD1 (5 bases). Looked up from germline, CDR1 is SNHLY and CDR2 is FYNNEI. The length of the CDR3 is 14 residues. Deletions cut 7 bases from V and 4 bases from J, with 14 bases between. In nucleotides, the CDR3 is TGTGCCAGCATGGGCAGGGCCGGATACAATGAGCAGTTCTTC. This translates into CASMGRAGYNEQFF.

The J gene is TRBJ2-7, the V gene TRBV15; 7 bases are a match to TRBD2. The CDR3 contains 14 residues. Germline V lookup: CDR1 LNHNV, CDR2 YYDKDF (reference sequence). V trimming: 5 bases; J trimming: 3 bases; junction bases outside the gene matches: 7. The CDR3 loop reads CATSGGEGGYEQYF. The CDR3 DNA sequence: TGTGCCACCAGCGGAGGGGAGGGAGGCTACGAGCAGTACTTC.

The rearrangement links TRBV7-9 to TRBJ2-3, with a possible D match to TRBD2 (5 bases). This CDR3 has 14 amino acids. Looked up from germline, CDR1 is SEHNR and CDR2 is FQNEAQ (reference sequence). V lost 5 bases and J 4 bases, leaving 13 bases between the germline ends. Written as DNA, the CDR3 is TGTGCCAGCAGCCCGGACTTTGGGTCAGATACGCAGTATTTT. It specifies CASSPDFGSDTQYF.

The genes are TRBV5-6 and TRBJ1-2; 7 nucleotides align to TRBD1. The trim removed 4 bases at V and 2 bases at J, leaving 11 bases unmatched. This CDR3 is built from 16 residues. CDR1 is SGHDT, CDR2 YYEEEE, per germline. The CDR3 spells CASSPDSGQSNYGYTF. The DNA for the CDR3 is TGTGCCAGCAGCCCCGACTCGGGACAGTCGAACTATGGCTACACCTTC.

This clone was seen a few times. The chain recombines TRBV9 with TRBJ1-4; D is unresolved. The CDR3 has 11 residues. V was clipped by 4 bases and J by 8 bases, with 6 bases between them. The germline V gene encodes CDR1 SGDLS and CDR2 YYNGEE. The CDR3 loop is CASSRGEKLFF. Here the CDR3 DNA reads TGTGCCAGCAGCCGCGGGGAAAAACTGTTTTTT.

The chain is built from TRBV13 and TRBJ2-1, with 8 bases aligning to TRBD2. Trimming cost V 2 bases and J 4 bases; bases outside gene matches: 4. Germline V lookup: CDR1 PRHDT, CDR2 FYEKMQ (reference sequence). CDR3 size: 15 residues. This chain's CDR3 is CASSLFAGGYNEQFF. CDR3 in DNA: TGTGCCAGCAGCTTATTTGCGGGGGGTTACAATGAGCAGTTCTTC.

The V call is TRBV4-1, the J call TRBJ1-4; 7 bases agree with TRBD1. The CDR3 spans 16 residues. Germline CDR1 MGHRA, CDR2 YSYEKL. Germline trimming cut 4 bases from V and 7 bases from J; bases unmatched to any gene: 12. The DNA for the CDR3 is TGCGCCAGCAGCCCGATCGCAGGGGGATTAAGTGAAAAACTGTTTTTT. It translates to CASSPIAGGLSEKLFF.

The chain joins TRBV5-6 to TRBJ1-1, with D possibly TRBD1 on 5 matching bases. The CDR3 totals 13 residues. Trimming removed 4 bases at V and 4 bases at J, with 11 bases between. Germline assignment: CDR1 SGHDT and CDR2 YYEEEE. In nucleotides, the CDR3 is TGTGCCAGCAGCCTCGACAGTGGCACTGAAGCTTTCTTT. It codes for CASSLDSGTEAFF.

This chain joins TRBV5-1 and TRBJ1-1; 7 nucleotides match TRBD1. V shed 1 base, J shed 1 base, and the junction held 10 bases outside the gene matches. Looked up from germline, CDR1 is SGHRS and CDR2 is YFSETQ. This CDR3 contains 17 residues. CDR3 region: CASSLWGLAGGNTEAFF. DNA for the CDR3: TGCGCCAGCAGCTTGTGGGGACTGGCAGGGGGGAACACTGAAGCTTTCTTT.

The chain uses TRBV27 and TRBJ1-2; 9 bases are a match to TRBD1. Germline CDR1 is MNHEY and CDR2 is SMNVEV (reference sequence). The V gene end was trimmed by 5 bases and the J gene end by 3 bases; junction bases not matched to a gene: 4. The CDR3 is made up of 14 amino acids. The DNA of the CDR3 is TGTGCCAGCAGTCGCACAGGGGGCTACTATGGCTACACCTTC. Encoded protein: CASSRTGGYYGYTF.

The chain combines TRBV2 with TRBJ2-5, with a tentative D call TRBD2 (6 bases). V was clipped by 4 bases and J by 4 bases, with 10 bases between them. Germline loops: CDR1 SNHLY, CDR2 FYNNEI. The CDR3 loop spans 13 amino acids. The CDR3 region is CASSVHGGETQYF. CDR3 coding DNA: TGTGCCAGCAGTGTTCACGGGGGAGAGACCCAGTACTTC.

The rearrangement uses TRBV5-1 and TRBJ2-3; 9 bases line up with TRBD1. Germline loops: CDR1 SGHRS, CDR2 YFSETQ. The J segment lost 3 bases and the V segment lost 2 bases, leaving 4 bases of the junction unmatched. The CDR3 spans 15 residues. The CDR3 region has the DNA TGCGCCAGCAGCTTAAGAGGACAGGGGACAGATACGCAGTATTTT. Its protein is CASSLRGQGTDTQYF.

This sequence joins TRBV9 and TRBJ2-2; tentatively, D is TRBD2 (6 bases). The germline V gene has CDR1 SGDLS and CDR2 YYNGEE. Trimming removed 0 bases from V and 7 bases from J, with 13 bases in between. The CDR3 extends over 15 amino acids. The CDR3 reads CASSVGGVIDGELFF. Written as DNA, the CDR3 is TGTGCCAGCAGCGTAGGGGGGGTTATTGACGGGGAGCTGTTTTTT.

The V call is TRBV9, the J call TRBJ2-7; 7 bases are shared with TRBD2. Per the germline V gene, CDR1 is SGDLS and CDR2 is YYNGEE. V shed 2 bases and J 6 bases; nucleotides not matched to a gene: 5. CDR3 length equals 13 residues. Here the CDR3 reads CASSVETSAEQYF. The DNA for the CDR3 is TGTGCCAGCAGCGTGGAAACTAGCGCCGAGCAGTACTTC.